The TCR beta chain under discussion was sequenced for a study of tumor-infiltrating lymphocytes in localized non-small cell lung cancer. Whole-study context: Some samples were collected after neoadjuvant chemotherapy; smokers, never-smokers and several histologies were included.

Repertoires were generated with immunoSEQ multiplex PCR, while TCRdb's copy carries only in-frame clones and drops some. The data show about 16,000 clones, around three quarters seen once. This receptor was taken from a human donor with non-small cell lung cancer. Sequencing was carried out using lung tumor tissue.

The CDR3 is CASSAGQIHSGNTIYF. CDR3 DNA sequence: TGCGCCAGCAGCGCAGGACAGATCCACTCTGGAAACACCATATATTTT. The chain carries TRBV5-1 and TRBJ1-3; D is possibly TRBD1 (6 bases). The CDR3 spans 16 residues. V was trimmed by 4 bases and J by 0 bases, leaving 14 bases between them. The germline V gene has CDR1 SGHRS and CDR2 YFSETQ.